This entry describes one T cell receptor beta chain. The antigen it binds to is not known. Base qualities are missing; no much larger clone stands one base away. This entry is derived from a study of blood T cell repertoires in COVID-19 (dated by TCRdb to about 2020). Regarding the research as a whole: The collaborator samples originated in the United States, Italy and Spain and spanned the acute and convalescent phases of COVID-19. The prospective study material was composed of cDNA or gDNA derived from T cells, B-cell-depleted T cells, or PBMCs. Deeply sampled blood TCRbeta repertoires from subjects exposed to, actively infected with, or recovered from COVID-19 were included in the dataset. A freely available public database, intended as a resource for researchers studying the immune response to SARS-CoV-2, is where the repertoires were released. The samples were drawn from the first 160 participants of the ongoing ImmuneRACE study and from 950 to 1,500 subjects provided by 6 global collaborators. Sample metadata almost always included a de-identified subject ID, COVID-19 status, age in years and sex. Where available, HLA class I and class II types were taken from metadata supplied by the sample provider and were not determined by assay-based typing. The research as a whole found: How much clinical and demographic metadata was included differed by source and by participant, and the metadata was provided uncurated.

TCRbeta CDR3 regions were amplified from genomic DNA by means of the immunoSEQ Assay, a bias-controlled multiplex PCR. For the original study's pipeline: The number of nucleated cells in each sample was estimated by amplification of reference gene primers within the assay. To quantify the absolute abundance of each unique TCRbeta CDR3 rearrangement, sequence reads were collapsed and filtered. For each sample, productive Simpson clonality was calculated as the square root of Simpson's diversity index across productive rearrangements. This immuneACCESS table, as held by TCRdb, lists in-frame sequences with V and J called but not all clones. Of the missing ones, under half trace to an unresolved V gene in checked studies; the others have no known cause. The DNA was the basis for D and trimming; V, J and clone size are from that table. The sample profile shows around 130,000 clones; over 75% of them were found once. 3% to 5% of the sample is in the top ten clones.

CDR1 SGHTA and CDR2 FQGNSA are derived from the germline V gene. V is cut by 6 bases and J by 0 bases, and the space between the germline ends is 17 bases. The CDR3 measures 16 amino acids from cysteine to phenylalanine. Only CDR3 DNA is held: 48 bases, read in frame from base 1. The collaborating institutions used their own protocols to collect whole blood in K2EDTA tubes. For TCRbeta analysis, collaborators shipped samples as frozen whole blood, isolated PBMCs, or DNA extracted from either of those sample types. The source is a man aged 55 to 70 with acute or convalescent COVID-19. The receptor chain draws on TRBV7-2 and TRBJ1-2, with no D gene named confidently. Sequencing was carried out using peripheral blood. The CDR3 region has the sequence CASRFLDRGSNYGYTF. The DNA sequence reads TGTGCCAGCAGATTCCTGGACCGAGGGTCTAACTATGGCTACACCTTC.